The clone carrying this T cell receptor (beta chain) is classed as medium-sized (0.01 to 0.1%) by frequency. What it binds is unknown. The sample originates from a study of T cell clusters in autoimmune cytopenias. Study details: A median of about 54,000 TRB reads per sample yielded a median roughly 2,500 distinct clonotypes.

TRB was amplified by touch-down multiplex PCR, primer pools A and B combined. After re-calling the multiplex PCR reads, TCRdb lists one entry per CDR3 protein, DNA absent. Its clone listing holds 1,900 or so distinct CDR3 sequences. This CDR3 comprises 14 residues. Germline V gene sequence: CDR1 KGHSH, CDR2 LQKENI. TRB was amplified from about 250 ng of peripheral blood genomic DNA per sample. Study findings and constraints: Primary autoimmune cytopenia patients seemingly lacked the physiological T cell clusters found in healthy donors. TRB repertoire shifts in secondary cytopenia and chronic lymphocytic leukemia mostly reflected lymphoma, not autoimmunity. The cluster-lack signature was not seen for secondary cytopenia versus chronic lymphocytic leukemia.

V usage is TRBV18 and J usage is TRBJ1-4; TCRdb gives TRBD1 as the D gene, but with no DNA this cannot be confirmed. Input material: peripheral blood. This TCR was recovered from a human donor with an autoimmune cytopenia, with autoimmune hepatitis or in good health (not recorded which). Here the CDR3 reads CASSMGQGFEKLFF.